The entry below describes one T cell receptor (beta chain). The data were obtained in a study of monozygotic twins with inflammatory bowel disease. CDR3 length: 15 amino acids. The germline gives CDR1 SQVTM, CDR2 ANQGSEA. No DNA is given; TCRdb re-called the 5' RACE reads and lists each CDR3 protein once. This specimen shows fewer than 200,000 distinct CDR3 sequences; the ten leading clones hold 2% to 2.5%. The receptor comes from a human donor with ulcerative colitis or Crohn's disease, or a healthy co-twin of an affected twin (not recorded which). Source material: blood. The rearrangement uses TRBV29-1 and TRBJ2-1; TCRdb calls TRBD2, which cannot be checked without DNA. The CDR3 sequence is CSVLGTSRSYNEQFF.